These 26 T cell receptor beta chains came from one sample sequenced in a study of siplizumab effects on memory and regulatory T cells. Mixed lymphocyte reaction cells underwent less than seven days of coculture at 37°C. Antigen specificity for these receptors is unknown. The data were produced by immunoSEQ multiplex PCR, yet TCRdb's version contains in-frame clones alone and is incomplete. The sample has over 15,000 clones, 45% to 60% seen once. Sequenced sample: CFSE-low (dividing) CD4+ T cells sorted from an allogeneic mixed lymphocyte reaction. Source of these receptors: a human donor in good health; the cells came from an allogeneic mixed lymphocyte reaction.

The genes are TRBV7-3 and TRBJ2-7; D ambiguous. CDR1 is SGHTA and CDR2 is FQGTGA in the germline V gene. V lost 2 bases to trimming and J lost 3 bases, with 8 bases between them. This CDR3 has 13 residues. The CDR3 sequence: CASSLAPGYEQYF. CDR3 coding DNA: TGTGCCAGCAGCTTAGCTCCGGGCTACGAGCAGTACTTC.

This clone was counted only a few times. The rearrangement uses TRBV29-1 and TRBJ1-4; D gene uncertain. With 7 bases removed from V and 12 bases from J, the gap between germline ends came to 15 bases. Germline values: CDR1 SQVTM, CDR2 ANQGSEA. This CDR3 is 11 amino acids long. CDR3 loop: CSGHRATELFF. DNA of the CDR3: TGCAGCGGCCACAGAGCAACGGAACTGTTTTTT.

The chain recombines TRBV7-9 with TRBJ2-5; 10 bases agree with TRBD1. The closer fit of TRBJ2-7 to the DNA end suggests the J call may be wrong. This CDR3 region has 15 residues. Germline CDR1 is SEHNR and CDR2 is FQNEAQ (reference sequence). The CDR3 spells CASSPSDRGAYEQYF. The CDR3 DNA is TGTGCCAGCAGCCCTTCGGACAGGGGGGCCTACGAGCAGTACTTC.

This clone was seen a handful of times. V and J are TRBV2 and TRBJ2-1; 10 nucleotides align to TRBD2. Germline trimming cut 7 bases from V and 9 bases from J; bases unmatched to any gene: 9. CDR1 is SNHLY and CDR2 is FYNNEI in the germline V gene. The CDR3 runs to 14 residues. In nucleotides, the CDR3 is TGTGCCAGCAAGTCCAGCGGGGGGGCGACTGAGCAGTTCTTC. It yields the protein CASKSSGGATEQFF.

A word on this clone: Since a much larger clone is just one base distant, this may be a read error. V and J are TRBV5-1 and TRBJ2-1; 9 bases agree with TRBD2. V gave up 0 bases and J gave up 5 bases; unmatched junction bases: 6. This CDR3 is 16 amino acids long. Germline V lookup: CDR1 SGHRS, CDR2 YFSETQ. The DNA for the CDR3 is TGCGCCAGCAGCTTGGCGGGCGGGGGGGCCCACAATGAGCAGTTCTTC. This sequence encodes CASSLAGGGAHNEQFF.

This chain connects TRBV6-6 to TRBJ2-2, with 15 bases fitting TRBD2. With V trimmed by 5 bases and J by 5 bases, 3 bases remained unmatched. The CDR3 runs to 16 residues. Germline V gene data show CDR1 as MNHNY and CDR2 as SVGAGI (reference sequence). CDR3 amino acids: CASSTGLAGGTGELFF. CDR3 DNA: TGTGCCAGCAGTACGGGACTAGCGGGGGGTACCGGGGAGCTGTTTTTT.

The rearrangement joins TRBV28 to TRBJ2-7; TRBD2 matches at 11 bases. The CDR3 sequence is 16 residues long. The ends lost 4 bases at V and 3 bases at J; junction bases unmatched: 8. CDR1 is MDHEN and CDR2 is SYDVKM in the germline V gene. CDR3 DNA: TGTGCCAGCAGTTCTAGCGGGGGGCTAAGGTTCTACGAGCAGTACTTC. It yields the protein CASSSSGGLRFYEQYF.

V is TRBV5-6 and J is TRBJ2-7; D not resolved. Germline V gene data show CDR1 as SGHDT and CDR2 as YYEEEE. This CDR3 has 12 residues. The V gene lost 2 bases and the J gene lost 10 bases, with 13 bases spanning the gap. The CDR3 here is CASSLDSPGQYF. The CDR3 region has the DNA TGTGCCAGCAGCTTAGATTCGCCCGGTCAGTACTTC.

The V gene is TRBV11-2, the J gene TRBJ1-1; weak D call: TRBD1 (6 bases). From germline, CDR1 is SGHAT and CDR2 FQNNGV. V gave up 5 bases and J gave up 3 bases, with 16 bases separating them. The CDR3 has 15 residues. For the CDR3, the DNA is TGTGCCAGCAGCCAACAGGGTTTTGGGTACACTGAAGCTTTCTTT. Translated, it gives CASSQQGFGYTEAFF.

The gene calls are TRBV25-1 and TRBJ2-1; unclear D gene. The germline CDR1 and CDR2 sequences are MGHDK and SYGVNS. The CDR3 runs 13 residues. V was trimmed by 7 bases and J by 6 bases, leaving 13 bases between them. Here the CDR3 DNA reads TGTGCCAGCACAACAGCGTTTCTCAATGAGCAGTTCTTC. This gives the protein CASTTAFLNEQFF.

This sequence joins TRBV18 and TRBJ2-6; D call uncertain. The CDR3 has 16 amino acids. Trimming removed 3 bases from V and 0 bases from J, with 9 bases in between. Germline-derived CDR1 and CDR2 are KGHSH and LQKENI. The CDR3 protein is CASSPSHNSGANVLTF. In nucleotides, the CDR3 is TGTGCCAGCTCACCCTCACACAACTCTGGGGCCAACGTCCTGACTTTC.

This clone was detected only a few times. The chain combines TRBV27 with TRBJ1-6; D is unclear. With 4 bases removed from V and 5 bases from J, the gap between germline ends came to 9 bases. Per germline, CDR1 MNHEY and CDR2 SMNVEV (reference sequence). The CDR3 is 14 amino acids. In DNA, the CDR3 is TGTGCCAGCAGTTCCTGGGTCCATAATTCACCCCTCCACTTT. Encoded protein: CASSSWVHNSPLHF.

This sequence joins TRBV6-9 and TRBJ1-2, with D uncertain. Germline CDR1 is MNHGY and CDR2 is SVAAGI. V dropped 3 bases and J dropped 8 bases, with 16 bases sitting between them. The CDR3 runs 14 residues. CDR3 coding DNA: TGTGCCAGCAGTTACTCGTACAGTATTCCGGGCTACACCTTC. Its protein is CASSYSYSIPGYTF.

The chain combines TRBV7-2 with TRBJ2-7; 9 bases are shared with TRBD2. Losses at the gene ends were 5 bases for V and 1 base for J; bases not matched to a gene: 6. This CDR3 region has 15 residues. Germline V gives CDR1 SGHTA, CDR2 FQGNSA. For the CDR3, the DNA is TGTGCCAGCAGCCCACCGGGACTAGCATCCTACGAGCAGTACTTC. Translated, it gives CASSPPGLASYEQYF.

The chain carries TRBV5-4 and TRBJ1-6; D perhaps matches TRBD1 (6 bases). V gave up 1 base and J gave up 8 bases, with 10 bases separating them. Germline V gene data show CDR1 as SGHNT and CDR2 as YYREEE (reference sequence). The CDR3 extends over 14 amino acids. In DNA form, the CDR3 reads TGTGCCAGCAGCTTGAGGGGGAGCGATTCACCCCTCCACTTT. It translates to CASSLRGSDSPLHF.

The V call is TRBV28, the J call TRBJ1-1, with a tentative D call TRBD1 (6 bases). Looked up from germline, CDR1 is MDHEN and CDR2 is SYDVKM. The CDR3 extends over 13 amino acids. V was pared by 6 bases and J by 1 base, with 9 bases between. The CDR3 nucleotides read TGTGCCAGCAGGATGGACAGGAACACTGAAGCTTTCTTT. Its protein product is CASRMDRNTEAFF.

This clone has a handful of counts. V is TRBV5-1 and J is TRBJ2-1, with TRBD2 matching over 8 bases. With V trimmed by 0 bases and J by 7 bases, 9 bases remained unmatched. There are 16 residues in the CDR3. Per germline, CDR1 SGHRS and CDR2 YFSETQ. The CDR3, as DNA: TGCGCCAGCAGCTTGGACGGGGGGGTCCTTTCTAATGAGCAGTTCTTC. Translation: CASSLDGGVLSNEQFF.

The chain combines TRBV5-4 with TRBJ2-7; perhaps TRBD2 as D (5 bases). Germline V CDR1 and CDR2: SGHNT, YYREEE (reference sequence). V was cut by 0 bases and J by 5 bases, with 9 bases left in between. The CDR3 covers 13 residues. CDR3 nucleotides: TGTGCCAGCAGCTTGGTGGCTAGCCACGAGCAGTACTTC. This gives the protein CASSLVASHEQYF.

V gene TRBV7-9 combines with J gene TRBJ2-5; either TRBD1 or TRBD2 may fit D (5 bases each). Germline V gene sequence: CDR1 SEHNR, CDR2 FQNEAQ (reference sequence). The CDR3 consists of 16 residues. V lost 4 bases and J 1 base, leaving 16 bases between the germline ends. The CDR3 reads CASSSRSGQIQETQYF. CDR3 bases: TGTGCCAGCAGCTCCCGATCGGGGCAGATCCAAGAGACCCAGTACTTC. The variable domain in full, with the rest retrieved from reference TRBV7-9 and TRBJ2-5, is DTGVSQNPRHKITKRGQNVTFRCDPISEHNRLYWYRQTLGQGPEFLTYFQNEAQLEKSRLLSDRFSAERPKGSFSTLEIQRTEQGDSAMYLCASSSRSGQIQETQYFGPGTRLLVL.

This clone appeared a few times. The chain employs TRBV19 and TRBJ1-1; no clear D gene. Trimming took off 4 bases at V and 6 bases at J, with 12 bases between the two ends. Germline assignment: CDR1 LNHDA and CDR2 SQIVND (reference sequence). The CDR3 has 13 amino acids. The CDR3 DNA reads as TGTGCCAGTAGTAAGATAAACCGGGCTGAAGCTTTCTTT. Translating gives CASSKINRAEAFF.

The chain couples TRBV11-2 to TRBJ2-1; 7 nucleotides agree with TRBD1. Looked up from germline, CDR1 is SGHAT and CDR2 is FQNNGV. Unmatched junction bases numbered 11, after V lost 3 bases and J lost 3 bases. The CDR3 totals 17 residues. CDR3 sequence reads: CASSLAAASGGYNEQFF. In DNA, the CDR3 is TGTGCCAGCAGCTTGGCGGCTGCTTCAGGGGGCTACAATGAGCAGTTCTTC.

The chain recombines TRBV6-6 with TRBJ2-7; 8 bases line up with TRBD2. CDR1 and CDR2 from the germline V gene are MNHNY and SVGAGI (reference sequence). J gave up 4 bases and V 4 bases, and 6 bases lay outside the gene matches. There are 14 residues in the CDR3. The CDR3 is CASSSMGLVYEQYF. The CDR3 coding sequence is TGTGCCAGCAGTTCAATGGGACTAGTTTACGAGCAGTACTTC.

J is TRBJ1-1 and V is TRBV6-5; weak D call: TRBD1 (6 bases). This CDR3 spans 15 amino acids. Trimming removed 2 bases from V and 2 bases from J, with 12 bases in between. Germline CDR1 reads MNHEY; CDR2 reads SVGAGI. In DNA, the CDR3 is TGTGCCAGCAGTTACGCCGGGACACTTAACACTGAAGCTTTCTTT. It translates to CASSYAGTLNTEAFF.

The rearrangement uses TRBV30 and TRBJ1-5, with TRBD1 as a possible D gene (6 bases). Per the germline V gene, CDR1 is GTSNPN and CDR2 is SVGIG (reference sequence). The CDR3 covers 14 residues. V was shortened by 0 bases and J by 3 bases, with 9 bases between the two germline ends. Here the CDR3 reads CAWSVQGDNQPQHF. For the CDR3, the DNA is TGTGCCTGGAGTGTACAGGGCGACAATCAGCCCCAGCATTTT.

The chain joins TRBV18 to TRBJ2-2; D is unclear. The CDR3 is 16 amino acids. Per the germline V gene, CDR1 is KGHSH and CDR2 is LQKENI. Trimming pared 6 bases from V and 0 bases from J, leaving 14 bases between. The CDR3 protein is CASSPFVGANTGELFF. In DNA, the CDR3 is TGTGCCAGCTCGCCTTTTGTCGGCGCGAACACCGGGGAGCTGTTTTTT.

J is TRBJ1-6 and V is TRBV27; 7 bases are shared with TRBD1. Germline CDR1 reads MNHEY; CDR2 reads SMNVEV (reference sequence). This CDR3 spans 15 amino acids. The V segment lost 6 bases and the J segment 5 bases; nucleotides outside the gene matches: 7. The CDR3 coding sequence is TGTGCCAGCAGCCCACGACAGGGTAATAATTCACCCCTCCACTTT. It translates to CASSPRQGNNSPLHF.